The sequence of this T cell receptor (beta chain) was determined in a study of blood T cell repertoires in COVID-19. Across the whole study: Sources were T cells, B-cell-depleted T cells, or PBMCs; the material itself was cDNA or gDNA.

This CDR3 comprises 12 residues. The germline V gene encodes CDR1 SGHAT and CDR2 FQNNGV. V was pared by 5 bases and J by 12 bases, with 14 bases between. Profiled with immunoSEQ multiplex PCR; TCRdb holds only in-frame clones, not every one. The top ten clones hold less than 2% of a sample with 90,000 to 130,000 clones, less than 85% of them seen once. The genes are TRBV11-2 and TRBJ2-1; maybe TRBD2 (7 bases). Sequencing used peripheral blood. The origin of this receptor is a woman aged 40-49 years with acute or convalescent COVID-19. The CDR3 reads CASSQTGGAQFF. The CDR3 nucleotides read TGTGCCAGCAGCCAGACTGGGGGGGCGCAGTTCTTC.